These 16 T cell receptor beta chains share one sample of origin, sequenced in a study of technical replicates of blood from a handful of donors. The table came from immunoSEQ multiplex PCR; TCRdb's copy has only in-frame clones and leaves some out. The table includes 60,000 to 70,000 clones, about 98% detected once. Sequenced material: T cells isolated from PBMCs. The receptors come from a human donor in good health.

The chain carries TRBV4-1 and TRBJ2-1, with 8 positions matching TRBD2. With V trimmed by 2 bases and J by 6 bases, 15 bases remained unmatched. The CDR3 is 18 amino acids. The V gene's germline CDR1 is MGHRA and CDR2 YSYEKL. This CDR3 reads CASSQRGTQRGFINEQFF. CDR3 nucleotides: TGCGCCAGCAGCCAAAGGGGGACCCAGCGGGGGTTTATCAATGAGCAGTTCTTC.

The rearrangement links TRBV6-1 to TRBJ1-2; tentative D call: TRBD1 (6 bases). V shed 3 bases and J shed 12 bases, with 8 bases lying between them. This CDR3 region has 10 residues. The germline gives CDR1 MNHNS, CDR2 SASEGT. CDR3: CASSEGADTF. The DNA of the CDR3 is TGTGCCAGCAGTGAGGGGGCAGACACCTTC.

This clone was recorded a few times. The chain carries TRBV5-5 and TRBJ1-3; D may be TRBD1 (6 bases). Germline V gives CDR1 SGHKS, CDR2 YYEKEE (reference sequence). This CDR3 contains 16 residues. With 0 bases removed from V and 4 bases from J, the gap between germline ends came to 14 bases. The CDR3 loop is CASSLVTGSAGNTIYF. The CDR3 coding sequence is TGTGCCAGCAGCTTGGTCACAGGGTCGGCCGGAAACACCATATATTTT.

This chain links TRBV6-6 with TRBJ2-1; 10 bases are shared with TRBD2. This CDR3 contains 16 residues. The V gene end was trimmed by 5 bases and the J gene end by 1 base; junction bases not matched to a gene: 5. Per the germline V gene, CDR1 is MNHNY and CDR2 is SVGAGI (reference sequence). DNA for the CDR3: TGTGCCAGCAGTATACCGGGACTAGCGTCCTACAATGAGCAGTTCTTC. Translation: CASSIPGLASYNEQFF.

The chain carries TRBV2 and TRBJ1-1; D gene unclear. The CDR3 contains 15 residues. The germline V and J ends were trimmed by 2 bases and 4 bases, with 14 bases remaining between them. Germline values: CDR1 SNHLY, CDR2 FYNNEI. CDR3 sequence reads: CASSETRDKPTEAFF. The CDR3, as DNA: TGTGCCAGCAGTGAAACTCGGGATAAACCCACTGAAGCTTTCTTT.

The sample holds one count of this clone. The chain links TRBV10-3 to TRBJ1-1; tentative D call: TRBD1 (5 bases). Looked up from germline, CDR1 is ENHRY and CDR2 is SYGVKD. The CDR3 is 15 residues long. V was pared by 4 bases and J by 2 bases, with 14 bases between. CDR3 sequence reads: CAISGWGRNNTEAFF. CDR3 sequence (DNA): TGTGCCATCAGTGGGTGGGGCCGGAATAACACTGAAGCTTTCTTT.

The chain uses TRBV27 and TRBJ2-5; the D is unclear. V gave up 6 bases and J gave up 7 bases, with 9 bases separating them. Germline values: CDR1 MNHEY, CDR2 SMNVEV (reference sequence). CDR3 size: 11 residues. CDR3 DNA sequence: TGTGCCAGCAGCACCTCCGGGACCCAGTACTTC. Protein: CASSTSGTQYF.

The chain couples TRBV6-5 to TRBJ2-5; 7 nucleotides agree with TRBD2. The CDR3 is made up of 15 amino acids. Unmatched junction bases numbered 8, after V lost 2 bases and J lost 5 bases. CDR1 and CDR2 from the germline V gene are MNHEY and SVGAGI. CDR3 DNA: TGTGCCAGCAGTTACAGTACGGGGGGTAGGGAGACCCAGTACTTC. It is translated as CASSYSTGGRETQYF.

The chain recombines TRBV5-1 with TRBJ2-1; 9 nucleotides match TRBD2. Trimming cost V 4 bases and J 7 bases; bases outside gene matches: 12. The CDR3 sequence is 16 residues long. CDR1 is SGHRS, CDR2 YFSETQ, per germline. The CDR3 loop is CASSMTWTSVGNEQFF. The CDR3 region has the DNA TGCGCCAGCAGCATGACATGGACTAGCGTGGGGAATGAGCAGTTCTTC.

The chain is built from TRBV14 and TRBJ2-3, with 7 bases matching TRBD2. Germline values: CDR1 SGHDN, CDR2 FVKESK. CDR3 size: 17 residues. V gave up 8 bases and J gave up 2 bases; unmatched junction bases: 16. The DNA of the CDR3 is TGTGCCAGCCGAATAACCCTGGGCGGGAGTTCCACAGATACGCAGTATTTT. Protein product: CASRITLGGSSTDTQYF.

The chain is built from TRBV18 and TRBJ1-3; D possibly corresponds to TRBD1 (6 bases). V was clipped by 2 bases and J by 0 bases, with 14 bases between them. The CDR3 has 17 residues. The V gene's germline CDR1 is KGHSH and CDR2 LQKENI. The CDR3 nucleotides are TGTGCCAGCTCACCAACAGGGAAATCGGACTCTGGAAACACCATATATTTT. Its protein is CASSPTGKSDSGNTIYF.

This chain joins TRBV29-1 and TRBJ2-1; 7 nucleotides line up with TRBD1. Germline CDR1 reads SQVTM; CDR2 reads ANQGSEA. The CDR3 length is 11 residues. With V trimmed by 6 bases and J by 8 bases, 4 bases remained unmatched. The CDR3 DNA reads as TGCAGCGTGACAGGGATCCATGAGCAGTTCTTC. Amino acid sequence: CSVTGIHEQFF.

The genes are TRBV6-5 and TRBJ1-1; D unclear. The CDR3 has 12 residues. Trimming removed 8 bases at V and 7 bases at J, with 14 bases between. Germline values: CDR1 MNHEY, CDR2 SVGAGI. This CDR3 is CASSQGRDEAFF. In DNA form, the CDR3 reads TGTGCCAGCTCTCAAGGGAGGGATGAAGCTTTCTTT.

The chain recombines TRBV14 with TRBJ1-6; the D is unclear. V dropped 0 bases and J dropped 8 bases, with 5 bases sitting between them. Germline CDR1 and CDR2: SGHDN and FVKESK. The CDR3 totals 13 residues. The CDR3 spells CASSQDNYSPLHF. CDR3 in DNA: TGTGCCAGCAGCCAAGATAATTATTCACCCCTCCACTTT.

J is TRBJ1-3 and V is TRBV4-1, with TRBD1 matching over 7 bases. Germline assignment: CDR1 MGHRA and CDR2 YSYEKL. There are 15 residues in the CDR3. V was pared by 5 bases and J by 3 bases, with 7 bases of the junction left unmatched. The CDR3 DNA reads as TGCGCCAGCAGCAAACAGGGGCTAATTGGAAACACCATATATTTT. Its translation: CASSKQGLIGNTIYF.

The chain has TRBV27 and TRBJ2-7, with 9 nucleotides matching TRBD1. With 7 bases clipped from V and 3 bases from J, the junction kept 4 bases outside the gene matches. CDR1 MNHEY and CDR2 SMNVEV come from the germline V gene (reference sequence). The CDR3 has 13 residues. CDR3 in amino acids: CASTGTGIYEQYF. CDR3 DNA sequence: TGTGCCAGCACCGGGACAGGGATCTACGAGCAGTACTTC.